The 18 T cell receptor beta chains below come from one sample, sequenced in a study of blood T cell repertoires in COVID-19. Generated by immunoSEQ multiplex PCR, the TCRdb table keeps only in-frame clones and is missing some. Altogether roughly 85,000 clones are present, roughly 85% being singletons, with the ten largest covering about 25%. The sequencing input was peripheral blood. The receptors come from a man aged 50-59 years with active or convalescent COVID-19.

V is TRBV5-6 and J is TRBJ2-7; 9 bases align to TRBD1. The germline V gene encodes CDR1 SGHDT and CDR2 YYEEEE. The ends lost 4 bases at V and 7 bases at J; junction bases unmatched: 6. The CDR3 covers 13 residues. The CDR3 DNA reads TGTGCCAGCAGCCCGGGGACAGGGAGGGAGCAGTACTTC. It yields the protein CASSPGTGREQYF.

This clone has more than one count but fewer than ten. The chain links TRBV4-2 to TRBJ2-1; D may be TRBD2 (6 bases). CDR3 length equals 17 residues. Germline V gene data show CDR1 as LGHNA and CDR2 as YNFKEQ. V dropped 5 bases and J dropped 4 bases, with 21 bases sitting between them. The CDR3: CASSDSPGRDPYNEQFF. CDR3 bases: TGTGCCAGCAGCGATTCACCGGGGCGGGACCCATACAATGAGCAGTTCTTC.

CDR3 amino acids: CASSLPGQQETQYF. The CDR3 coding sequence is TGTGCCAGCAGCTTGCCGGGACAGCAAGAGACCCAGTACTTC. The V call is TRBV7-2, the J call TRBJ2-5, with TRBD1 identical over 7 bases. J lost 2 bases, V lost 3 bases, and 3 bases had no gene match. The CDR3 runs 14 residues. The germline V gene encodes CDR1 SGHTA and CDR2 FQGNSA.

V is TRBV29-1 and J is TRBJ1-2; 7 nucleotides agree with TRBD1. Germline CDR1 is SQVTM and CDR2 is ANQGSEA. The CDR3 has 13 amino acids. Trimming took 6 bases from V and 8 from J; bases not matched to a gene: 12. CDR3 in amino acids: CSVGQAGWSGYTF. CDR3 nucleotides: TGCAGCGTAGGACAGGCGGGATGGTCAGGCTACACCTTC.

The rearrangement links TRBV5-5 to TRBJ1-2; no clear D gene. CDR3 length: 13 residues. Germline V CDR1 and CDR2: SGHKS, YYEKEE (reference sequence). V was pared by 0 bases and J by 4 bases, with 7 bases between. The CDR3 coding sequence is TGTGCCAGCAGCTTGGTCGGTGCCTATGGCTACACCTTC. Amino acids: CASSLVGAYGYTF.

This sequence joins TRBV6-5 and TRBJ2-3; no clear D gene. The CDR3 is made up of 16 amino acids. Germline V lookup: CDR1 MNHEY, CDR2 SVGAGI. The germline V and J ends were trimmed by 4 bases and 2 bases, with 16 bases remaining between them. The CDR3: CASSSVPNPHTDTQYF. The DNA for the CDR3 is TGTGCCAGCAGTTCGGTGCCCAACCCCCACACAGATACGCAGTATTTT.

DNA for the CDR3: TGTGCCAGCAGCGAACTTACTAGCGGAGGCACAGATACGCAGTATTTT. Amino acids: CASSELTSGGTDTQYF. The rearrangement links TRBV9 to TRBJ2-3; TRBD2 matches at 8 bases. The CDR3 length is 16 residues. The junction had 7 bases not matched to a gene; V was cut back by 3 bases and J by 1 base. The germline V gene encodes CDR1 SGDLS and CDR2 YYNGEE.

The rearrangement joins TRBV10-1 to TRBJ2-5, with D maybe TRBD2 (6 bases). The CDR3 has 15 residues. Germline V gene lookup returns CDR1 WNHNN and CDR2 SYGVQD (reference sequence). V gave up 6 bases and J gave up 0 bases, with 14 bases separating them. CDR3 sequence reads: CASRVTSRDQETQYF. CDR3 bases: TGCGCCAGCAGGGTCACTAGCAGAGACCAAGAGACCCAGTACTTC.

The chain's CDR3 is CASSFRGGGGPDTQYF. The CDR3, as DNA: TGTGCCAGCAGCTTCCGAGGGGGCGGGGGGCCGGATACGCAGTATTTT. J is TRBJ2-3 and V is TRBV7-2; possible D gene TRBD2, 8 bases. Trimming shortened V by 3 bases and J by 6 bases, and 19 bases separated the two germline ends. CDR1 is SGHTA, CDR2 FQGNSA, per germline. This CDR3 spans 16 amino acids.

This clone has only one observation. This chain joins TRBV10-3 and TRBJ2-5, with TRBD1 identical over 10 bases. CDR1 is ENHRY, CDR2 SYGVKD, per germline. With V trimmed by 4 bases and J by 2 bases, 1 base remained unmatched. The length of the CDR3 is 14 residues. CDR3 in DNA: TGTGCCATCAGTGCGGGACAGGGGCAAGAGACCCAGTACTTC. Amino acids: CAISAGQGQETQYF.

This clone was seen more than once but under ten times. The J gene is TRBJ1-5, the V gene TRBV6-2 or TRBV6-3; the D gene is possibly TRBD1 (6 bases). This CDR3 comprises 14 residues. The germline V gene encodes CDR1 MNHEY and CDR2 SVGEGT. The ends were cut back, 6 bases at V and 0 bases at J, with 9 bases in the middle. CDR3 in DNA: TGTGCCAGCAGCCGGACAGCTAGCAATCAGCCCCAGCATTTT. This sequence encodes CASSRTASNQPQHF.

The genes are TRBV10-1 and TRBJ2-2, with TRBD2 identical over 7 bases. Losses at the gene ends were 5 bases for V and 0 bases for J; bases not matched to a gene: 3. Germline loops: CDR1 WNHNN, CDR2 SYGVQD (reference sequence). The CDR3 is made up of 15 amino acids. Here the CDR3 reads CASSLSGANTGELFF. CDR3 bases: TGCGCCAGCAGTCTAAGCGGGGCGAACACCGGGGAGCTGTTTTTT.

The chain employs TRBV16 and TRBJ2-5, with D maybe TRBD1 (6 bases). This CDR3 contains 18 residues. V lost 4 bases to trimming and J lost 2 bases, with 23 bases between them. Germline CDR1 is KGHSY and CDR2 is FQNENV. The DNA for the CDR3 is TGTGCCAGCAGCCTTCGGGAAAAGGGGGTGTTCAGACAAGAGACCCAGTACTTC. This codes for CASSLREKGVFRQETQYF.

CDR3 sequence: CASSPGRAGGRNEQYF. CDR3 coding DNA: TGTGCCAGTAGTCCGGGAAGAGCGGGGGGGCGCAACGAGCAGTACTTC. V usage is TRBV19 and J usage is TRBJ2-7; TRBD2 agrees at 10 bases. The CDR3 totals 16 residues. Germline lookup yields CDR1 LNHDA and CDR2 SQIVND (reference sequence). After removal of 5 bases from V and 5 bases from J, the junction contained 12 bases not matched to a gene.

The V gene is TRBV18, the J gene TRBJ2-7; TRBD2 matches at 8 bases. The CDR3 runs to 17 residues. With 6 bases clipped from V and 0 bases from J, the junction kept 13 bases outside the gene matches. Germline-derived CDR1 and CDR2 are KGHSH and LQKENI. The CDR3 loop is CASSPRGSGEYSYEQYF. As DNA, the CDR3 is TGTGCCAGCTCTCCCCGGGGTAGCGGGGAGTACTCCTACGAGCAGTACTTC. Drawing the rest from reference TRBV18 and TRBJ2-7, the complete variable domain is NAGVMQNPRHLVRRRGQEARLRCSPMKGHSHVYWYRQLPEEGLKFMVYLQKENIIDESGMPKERFSAEFPKEGPSILRIQQVVRGDSAAYFCASSPRGSGEYSYEQYFGPGTRLTVT.

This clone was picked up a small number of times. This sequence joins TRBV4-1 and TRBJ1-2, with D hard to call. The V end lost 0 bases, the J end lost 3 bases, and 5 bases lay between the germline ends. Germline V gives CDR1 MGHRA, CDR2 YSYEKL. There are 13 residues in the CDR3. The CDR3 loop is CASSQDTDYGYTF. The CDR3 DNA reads TGCGCCAGCAGCCAAGACACAGACTATGGCTACACCTTC.

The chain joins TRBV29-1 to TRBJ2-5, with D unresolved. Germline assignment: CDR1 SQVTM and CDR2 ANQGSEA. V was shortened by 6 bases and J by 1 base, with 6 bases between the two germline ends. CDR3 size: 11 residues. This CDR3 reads CSVNIQETQYF. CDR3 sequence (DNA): TGCAGCGTAAATATCCAAGAGACCCAGTACTTC.

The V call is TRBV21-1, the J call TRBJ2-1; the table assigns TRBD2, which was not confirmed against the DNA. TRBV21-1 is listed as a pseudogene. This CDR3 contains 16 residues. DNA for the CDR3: TGTGCCAGCAGCAAAAAAAGCGGGAGGGCCTACAATGAGCAGTTCTTC. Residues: CASSKKSGRAYNEQFF.